Listed here are 29 T cell receptor beta chains from one sample, sequenced in a study of human versus mouse CDR3 diversity and MHC coevolution. Method: immunoSEQ multiplex PCR; TCRdb's copy keeps in-frame clones and lacks some. The table lists tens of thousands of clones, around 93% of them singletons, with 1.3% to 1.5% in the top ten. Specimen: naive CD4+ T cells from blood. Described subset: CD45RO-negative CD62L-positive naive CD4 T cells. The receptors were sampled from a person between 25 and 75 years old in good health.

The genes are TRBV6-5 and TRBJ2-6; tentative D call: TRBD1 (5 bases). V was pared by 0 bases and J by 2 bases, with 8 bases between. The V gene's germline CDR1 is MNHEY and CDR2 SVGAGI. The CDR3 totals 16 residues. For the CDR3, the DNA is TGTGCCAGCAGTTACTCGCCAGGGCCTGGGGCCAACGTCCTGACTTTC. As protein: CASSYSPGPGANVLTF.

The gene calls are TRBV12-5 and TRBJ1-1; 8 positions match TRBD1. V lost 8 bases and J lost 0; bases outside the gene matches: 8. Germline V CDR1 and CDR2: LGHNT, FRNRAP. CDR3 length: 15 residues. Here the CDR3 reads CASRGTGNLNTEAFF. The DNA of the CDR3 is TGTGCTAGTCGGGGGACAGGCAATCTGAACACTGAAGCTTTCTTT.

The chain links TRBV19 to TRBJ2-3, with D uncertain. The germline V gene encodes CDR1 LNHDA and CDR2 SQIVND (reference sequence). V lost 7 bases and J 0 bases, leaving 14 bases between the germline ends. The CDR3 is made up of 15 amino acids. Here the CDR3 reads CASTPRYPSTDTQYF. The CDR3 region has the DNA TGTGCCAGTACTCCCCGGTACCCTAGCACAGATACGCAGTATTTT.

This clone has only one observation. The chain links TRBV18 to TRBJ1-1; tentatively, D is TRBD1 (5 bases). The CDR3 has 13 amino acids. Trimming took off 0 bases at V and 8 bases at J, with 10 bases between the two ends. Germline V gene data show CDR1 as KGHSH and CDR2 as LQKENI. CDR3 in DNA: TGTGCCAGCTCACCACCGAGACAGTCGGAAGCTTTCTTT. Translating it yields CASSPPRQSEAFF.

The rearrangement joins TRBV4-1 to TRBJ1-6; unclear D gene. V was pared by 8 bases and J by 9 bases, with 14 bases between. The CDR3 contains 13 residues. CDR1 and CDR2 (germline): MGHRA, YSYEKL. The CDR3 DNA reads TGCGCCAGCCACGTTACACCGGGTTCACCCCTCCACTTT. Translating gives CASHVTPGSPLHF.

The chain is built from TRBV5-6 and TRBJ2-6, with TRBD1 as a possible D gene (7 bases). CDR3 size: 15 residues. V was trimmed by 4 bases and J by 12 bases, leaving 20 bases between them. Germline lookup yields CDR1 SGHDT and CDR2 YYEEEE. CDR3 in DNA: TGTGCCAGCAGCCTTCGACAGGGAGGTAATAGCGTCCTGACTTTC. Translation gives CASSLRQGGNSVLTF.

This chain links TRBV5-4 with TRBJ1-1; TRBD1 matches at 9 bases. Trimming removed 4 bases from V and 4 bases from J; junction bases left unmatched: 8. CDR1 SGHNT and CDR2 YYREEE come from the germline V gene (reference sequence). The CDR3 consists of 15 residues. CDR3 residues: CASSPWTGVGTEAFF. The DNA for the CDR3 is TGTGCCAGCAGCCCCTGGACAGGGGTAGGCACTGAAGCTTTCTTT.

The rearrangement joins TRBV27 to TRBJ2-3, with 8 bases lining up with TRBD1. Germline V gene data show CDR1 as MNHEY and CDR2 as SMNVEV (reference sequence). The CDR3 is 19 amino acids. The V and J ends lost 7 bases and 5 bases, in that order; junction bases with no gene match: 23. CDR3 in DNA: TGTGCCAGCACTGTTCTGGGGCAGGGGGCGAGGGATGGGAAAGATACGCAGTATTTT. It encodes CASTVLGQGARDGKDTQYF.

V is TRBV19 and J is TRBJ1-5; TRBD1 agrees at 8 bases. From germline, CDR1 is LNHDA and CDR2 SQIVND (reference sequence). V gave up 4 bases and J gave up 4 bases; unmatched junction bases: 12. CDR3 length equals 17 residues. The CDR3 coding sequence is TGTGCCAGTAGTAGTCCGAGACAGGGGCCAGATAATCAGCCCCAGCATTTT. It encodes CASSSPRQGPDNQPQHF.

The CDR3 DNA reads as TGCGCCAGCAGCTTGGGCCAGGGTTTCGGTATCACTGAAGCTTTCTTT. Translating it yields CASSLGQGFGITEAFF. The rearrangement links TRBV5-1 to TRBJ1-1; a possible D gene is TRBD1 (5 bases). This CDR3 contains 16 residues. Germline-derived CDR1 and CDR2 are SGHRS and YFSETQ. Trimming left V 0 bases short and J 4 bases short, with 16 bases between.

The chain couples TRBV27 to TRBJ1-4; D remains unclear. V was clipped by 6 bases and J by 8 bases, with 16 bases between them. The CDR3 totals 14 residues. CDR1 is MNHEY and CDR2 is SMNVEV in the germline V gene (reference sequence). The CDR3 nucleotides are TGTGCCAGCAGGTTAACAGTCAGGCCAGAAAAACTGTTTTTT. Its translation is CASRLTVRPEKLFF.

The rearrangement joins TRBV9 to TRBJ2-5; a possible D gene is TRBD1 (5 bases). The CDR3 is 14 amino acids. Germline CDR1 SGDLS, CDR2 YYNGEE. The ends were cut back, 4 bases at V and 2 bases at J, with 12 bases in the middle. In DNA form, the CDR3 reads TGTGCCAGCAGCCTTCAGGGTCAGCAAGAGACCCAGTACTTC. It translates to CASSLQGQQETQYF.

The chain links TRBV19 to TRBJ2-5; TRBD2 matches at 10 bases. The CDR3 has 18 amino acids. V gave up 5 bases and J gave up 0 bases; unmatched junction bases: 12. Germline assignment: CDR1 LNHDA and CDR2 SQIVND (reference sequence). CDR3 sequence (DNA): TGTGCCAGTAGTTGGAGTAGCGGGGGGACCCGATACCAAGAGACCCAGTACTTC. Protein product: CASSWSSGGTRYQETQYF.

V usage is TRBV4-3 and J usage is TRBJ1-2; D may be TRBD1 (6 bases). The germline V gene has CDR1 LGHNA and CDR2 YSLEER. V was shortened by 1 base and J by 1 base, with 16 bases between the two germline ends. The CDR3 sequence is 17 residues long. The CDR3 nucleotides are TGCGCCAGCAGCCAAGTCCGGTCAGGGACACTTAACTATGGCTACACCTTC. This gives the protein CASSQVRSGTLNYGYTF.

V usage is TRBV7-2 and J usage is TRBJ2-7; TRBD2 agrees at 13 bases. Germline loops: CDR1 SGHTA, CDR2 FQGNSA. The length of the CDR3 is 16 residues. The V segment lost 5 bases and the J segment 7 bases; nucleotides outside the gene matches: 11. CDR3 residues: CASSPSWTSGRGEQYF. The CDR3 region has the DNA TGTGCCAGCAGCCCATCGTGGACTAGCGGGAGAGGGGAGCAGTACTTC.

The chain employs TRBV5-1 and TRBJ2-7, with D maybe TRBD1 (5 bases). Germline V lookup: CDR1 SGHRS, CDR2 YFSETQ. The CDR3 length is 12 residues. The germline V and J ends were trimmed by 5 bases and 5 bases, with 11 bases remaining between them. The CDR3 DNA reads as TGCGCCAGCAGTCGCCAGGGCAACGAGCAGTACTTC. Residues: CASSRQGNEQYF.

The rearrangement uses TRBV5-4 and TRBJ1-4; TRBD1 might be the D (6 bases). The germline gives CDR1 SGHNT, CDR2 YYREEE (reference sequence). The CDR3 length is 16 residues. The ends were cut back, 4 bases at V and 5 bases at J, with 18 bases in the middle. The CDR3 nucleotides are TGTGCCAGCAGCGCAAACCTCCGGGACACGAATGAAAAACTGTTTTTT. Translating gives CASSANLRDTNEKLFF.

The chain has TRBV15 and TRBJ1-2, with TRBD1 as a possible D gene (5 bases). CDR1 is LNHNV, CDR2 YYDKDF, per germline (reference sequence). The CDR3 has 15 residues. V lost 1 base and J lost 6, with 15 bases in between. In DNA form, the CDR3 reads TGTGCCACCAGCAGAGTCGGGGGAGGGCGGGATGGCTACACCTTC. As protein: CATSRVGGGRDGYTF.

This chain joins TRBV27 and TRBJ2-1; 11 bases are a match to TRBD2. This CDR3 region has 15 residues. With V trimmed by 5 bases and J by 3 bases, 3 bases remained unmatched. CDR1 MNHEY and CDR2 SMNVEV come from the germline V gene (reference sequence). The CDR3 here is CASSQTSGSYNEQFF. DNA for the CDR3: TGTGCCAGCAGTCAAACTAGCGGGAGCTACAATGAGCAGTTCTTC.

Comment on this clone: Other DNA sequences in the sample encode the same CDR3. This chain links TRBV7-3 with TRBJ1-6; 7 nucleotides align to TRBD1. The CDR3 sequence is 14 residues long. The ends lost 5 bases at V and 10 bases at J; junction bases unmatched: 8. CDR1 is SGHTA, CDR2 FQGTGA, per germline. Here the CDR3 reads CASSLDRANSPLHF. DNA of the CDR3: TGTGCCAGCAGCCTCGACAGGGCAAACTCACCCCTCCACTTT.

This clone was recorded once. The chain employs TRBV10-3 and TRBJ2-1, with 8 bases aligning to TRBD1. Germline trimming cut 10 bases from V and 15 bases from J; bases unmatched to any gene: 17. Germline V gives CDR1 ENHRY, CDR2 SYGVKD. The CDR3 extends over 13 amino acids. The CDR3 loop reads CATEAGQGAYRFF. DNA for the CDR3: TGTGCCACCGAGGCTGGACAGGGTGCCTATAGGTTCTTC.

J is TRBJ2-1 and V is TRBV7-8, with D hard to call. Trimming stripped 0 bases from V and 9 bases from J, with 6 bases between. Germline lookup yields CDR1 SGHVS and CDR2 FQNEAQ. The CDR3 length is 12 residues. CDR3 residues: CASSLASTEQFF. DNA for the CDR3: TGTGCCAGCAGCTTAGCGAGTACTGAGCAGTTCTTC.

The V and J genes are TRBV15 and TRBJ2-7; TRBD1 aligns across 8 bases. The germline gives CDR1 LNHNV, CDR2 YYDKDF (reference sequence). V shed 0 bases and J 7 bases; nucleotides not matched to a gene: 11. The CDR3 has 16 amino acids. The CDR3 DNA follows: TGTGCCACCAGCAGAGAGGGGGGCAGGGGGCTTGGGGAGCAGTACTTC. Its translation is CATSREGGRGLGEQYF.

The gene calls are TRBV27 and TRBJ2-1; D unresolved. The germline V gene has CDR1 MNHEY and CDR2 SMNVEV (reference sequence). Trimming removed 5 bases at V and 8 bases at J, with 16 bases between. This CDR3 comprises 14 residues. CDR3 sequence reads: CASSRLLGNHEQFF. CDR3 DNA sequence: TGTGCCAGCAGTCGTCTTCTAGGCAACCATGAGCAGTTCTTC.

The J gene is TRBJ2-1, the V gene TRBV5-1; D not resolved. The germline V gene encodes CDR1 SGHRS and CDR2 YFSETQ. V lost 3 bases and J lost 6, with 10 bases in between. CDR3 length equals 13 residues. The CDR3 sequence: CASSSTRSNEQFF. CDR3 nucleotides: TGCGCCAGCAGCTCGACTCGTAGCAATGAGCAGTTCTTC.

CDR3 nucleotide sequence: TGTGCCAGCAGCCTATTAGCGGGGGTTGGCGCCGGGGAGCTGTTTTTT. Protein product: CASSLLAGVGAGELFF. The V gene is TRBV7-3, the J gene TRBJ2-2, with TRBD2 matching 9 bases. CDR1 and CDR2 from the germline V gene are SGHTA and FQGTGA. V gave up 5 bases and J gave up 6 bases; unmatched junction bases: 10. The CDR3 has 16 residues.

This clone has just one count. The CDR3 DNA follows: TGTGCCAGCAGCCCCATTGCACTTCTAGAGACCCAGTACTTC. This sequence encodes CASSPIALLETQYF. The chain uses TRBV7-9 and TRBJ2-5; D gene ambiguous. The germline CDR1 and CDR2 sequences are SEHNR and FQNEAQ (reference sequence). There are 14 residues in the CDR3. V lost 5 bases and J 4 bases, leaving 14 bases between the germline ends.

The V call is TRBV18, the J call TRBJ2-1, with TRBD2 identical over 16 bases. V gave up 6 bases and J gave up 3 bases; unmatched junction bases: 11. The CDR3 runs to 19 residues. Per germline, CDR1 KGHSH and CDR2 LQKENI. CDR3 DNA sequence: TGTGCCAGCTCTGGACCGGGACTAGCGGGGGGGGCGGGCTACAATGAGCAGTTCTTC. The encoded protein is CASSGPGLAGGAGYNEQFF. Together with reference TRBV18 and TRBJ2-1, the CDR3 gives the full variable domain: NAGVMQNPRHLVRRRGQEARLRCSPMKGHSHVYWYRQLPEEGLKFMVYLQKENIIDESGMPKERFSAEFPKEGPSILRIQQVVRGDSAAYFCASSGPGLAGGAGYNEQFFGPGTRLTVL.

V and J are TRBV18 and TRBJ2-1; TRBD2 is a possible D gene (7 bases). Germline lookup yields CDR1 KGHSH and CDR2 LQKENI. Trimming stripped 8 bases from V and 9 bases from J, with 20 bases between. CDR3 length: 14 residues. This chain's CDR3 is CASRGGGALSEQFF. The CDR3 region has the DNA TGTGCCAGCCGAGGTGGGGGGGCCCTCAGTGAGCAGTTCTTC.